The source of this T cell receptor (beta chain) is a study of blood T cell repertoires in COVID-19. This CDR3 contains 14 residues. J gave up 4 bases and V 5 bases, and 7 bases lay outside the gene matches. Germline V gene lookup returns CDR1 MNHEY and CDR2 SMNVEV (reference sequence). The study drew participants aged about 18 to 90 years from roughly 25 US areas. Using immunoSEQ multiplex PCR, the repertoire was profiled, and TCRdb retains in-frame clones only, with some absent. The table includes some 360,000 clones, around nine tenths detected once. The rearrangement links TRBV27 to TRBJ1-2, with 7 bases matching TRBD1. This clonotype was obtained from a woman aged 30 to 39 who had been exposed to COVID-19. The sequenced material came from PBMCs or T cells enriched from blood (not recorded which). CDR3 nucleotides: TGTGCCAGCAGTACAACAGGGGTTCCCTATGGCTACACCTTC. Amino acids: CASSTTGVPYGYTF.